This TCR beta chain stems from a study of somatic mutations in cytotoxic T cells in rheumatoid arthritis. Using immunoSEQ multiplex PCR, the repertoire was profiled, and TCRdb retains in-frame clones only, with some absent. The table includes some 15,000 clones, more than 70% detected once. The CDR3 covers 13 residues. Trimming cost V 2 bases and J 6 bases, with 11 bases left between them. Germline V gene sequence: CDR1 MNHEY, CDR2 SMNVEV (reference sequence). The rearrangement uses TRBV27 and TRBJ2-7; D is unclear. The origin of this receptor is an adult with rheumatoid arthritis. Material: CD8+ T cells sorted from blood. This CDR3 is CASSLRPPLEQYF. The CDR3 region has the DNA TGTGCCAGCAGTTTAAGGCCTCCACTCGAGCAGTACTTC.